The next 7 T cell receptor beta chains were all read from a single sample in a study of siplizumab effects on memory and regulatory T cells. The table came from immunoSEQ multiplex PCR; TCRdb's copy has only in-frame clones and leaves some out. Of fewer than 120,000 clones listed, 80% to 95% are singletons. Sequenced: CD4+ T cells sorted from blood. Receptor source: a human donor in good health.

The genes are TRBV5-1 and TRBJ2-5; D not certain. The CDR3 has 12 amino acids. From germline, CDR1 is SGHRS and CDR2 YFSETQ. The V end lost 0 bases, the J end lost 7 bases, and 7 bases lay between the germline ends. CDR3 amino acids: CASSLDVGTQYF. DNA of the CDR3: TGCGCCAGCAGCTTGGATGTTGGGACCCAGTACTTC.

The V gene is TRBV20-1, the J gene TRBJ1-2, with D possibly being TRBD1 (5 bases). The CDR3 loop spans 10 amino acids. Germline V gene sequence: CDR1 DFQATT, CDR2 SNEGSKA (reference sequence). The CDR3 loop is CTGCGYGYTF. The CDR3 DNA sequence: TGCACAGGGTGCGGATATGGCTACACCTTC.

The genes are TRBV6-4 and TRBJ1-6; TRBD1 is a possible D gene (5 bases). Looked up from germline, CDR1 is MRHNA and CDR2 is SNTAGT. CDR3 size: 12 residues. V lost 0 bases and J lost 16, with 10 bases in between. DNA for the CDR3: TGTGCCAGCAGTGACTCGGGACTGAAGCTCCACTTT. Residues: CASSDSGLKLHF.

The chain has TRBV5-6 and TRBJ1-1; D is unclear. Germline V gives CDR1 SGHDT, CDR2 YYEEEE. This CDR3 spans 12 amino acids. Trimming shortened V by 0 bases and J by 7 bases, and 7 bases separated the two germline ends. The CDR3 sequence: CASSLGVVEAFF. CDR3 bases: TGTGCCAGCAGCTTGGGGGTGGTTGAAGCTTTCTTT.

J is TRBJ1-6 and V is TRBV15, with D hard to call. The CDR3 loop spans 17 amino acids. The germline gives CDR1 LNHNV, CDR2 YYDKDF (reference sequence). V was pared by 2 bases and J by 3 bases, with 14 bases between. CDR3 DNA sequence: TGTGCCACCAGCAGAATCGTCAGAACCCTCTATAATTCACCCCTCCACTTT. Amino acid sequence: CATSRIVRTLYNSPLHF.

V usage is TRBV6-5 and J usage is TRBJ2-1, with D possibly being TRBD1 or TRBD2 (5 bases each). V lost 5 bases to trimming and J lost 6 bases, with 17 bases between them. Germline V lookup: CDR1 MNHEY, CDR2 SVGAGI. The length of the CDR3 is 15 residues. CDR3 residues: CASSTRGPVANEQFF. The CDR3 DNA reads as TGTGCCAGCAGTACCCGGGGCCCCGTCGCCAATGAGCAGTTCTTC.

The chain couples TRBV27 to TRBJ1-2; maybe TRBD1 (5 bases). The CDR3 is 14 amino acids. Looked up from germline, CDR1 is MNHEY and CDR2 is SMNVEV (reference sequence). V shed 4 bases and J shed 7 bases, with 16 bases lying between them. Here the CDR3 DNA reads TGTGCCAGCAGTTCCCCTCTGAGGGGCACTGGCTACACCTTC. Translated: CASSSPLRGTGYTF.